A single sample is the source of the 5 T cell receptor beta chains below, sequenced in a study of vaccination and CD4 T cells after COVID-19. Their antigens remain unidentified. The Oncomine TCR Beta short-read assay generated sequence data from the DNA of cultured CD4+ T cells. MiXCR, applied by TCRdb to the PCR reads, yields one record per CDR3 protein. This table has approximately 15,000 distinct CDR3 sequences, less than 30% appearing once. The treatment: roughly nine-day PBMC culture with coronavirus spike peptide pools or control peptides (ViraFEST assay). Sequencing input: cultured CD4+ T cells from blood. Receptor source: a human donor with COVID-19.

This clonotype appeared a few times. This chain connects TRBV7-6 to TRBJ2-2; D not resolved. Trimming shortened V by 5 bases and J by 3 bases, and 7 bases separated the two germline ends. The germline gives CDR1 SGHVS, CDR2 FNYEAQ. This CDR3 region has 13 residues. The CDR3 DNA reads as TGTGCCAGCAGCGCGTACCACACCGGGGAGCTGTTTTTT. It yields the protein CASSAYHTGELFF.

In DNA form, the CDR3 reads TGTGCCAGCAGTTACGCGGGACAGGCGGTAGGCTACACCTTC. As protein: CASSYAGQAVGYTF. V usage is TRBV6-5 and J usage is TRBJ1-2, with TRBD1 matching over 8 bases. The CDR3 extends over 14 amino acids. Per the germline V gene, CDR1 is MNHEY and CDR2 is SVGAGI. V lost 2 bases, J lost 8 bases, and 7 bases stayed unmatched.

This rearrangement joins TRBV7-8 to TRBJ1-5; D unresolved. Germline V gene data show CDR1 as SGHVS and CDR2 as FQNEAQ. The CDR3 extends over 16 amino acids. The germline V and J ends were trimmed by 4 bases and 3 bases, with 16 bases remaining between them. CDR3 sequence (DNA): TGTGCCAGCAGCTCAGGTTCGCAGGAGATCAATCAGCCCCAGCATTTT. This codes for CASSSGSQEINQPQHF.

This chain uses TRBV12-5 with TRBJ1-5, with 9 bases that match TRBD1. V trimming: 6 bases; J trimming: 3 bases; junction bases outside the gene matches: 9. Germline V CDR1 and CDR2: LGHNT, FRNRAP. The CDR3 is 16 residues long. DNA of the CDR3: TGTGCTAGTGGCTCCAGACAGGGGGAAGTCAATCAGCCCCAGCATTTT. It translates to CASGSRQGEVNQPQHF.

The J gene is TRBJ1-2, the V gene TRBV9; 8 bases align to TRBD1. CDR3 length equals 14 residues. V trimming: 4 bases; J trimming: 7 bases; junction bases outside the gene matches: 9. Germline lookup yields CDR1 SGDLS and CDR2 YYNGEE. The CDR3: CASSPMTGDSGYTF. The CDR3 DNA is TGTGCCAGCAGCCCAATGACAGGGGATAGTGGCTACACCTTC.